The T cell receptor beta chain under discussion was sequenced for a study of T cells after yellow fever vaccination. Study findings and constraints: Once the booster was given, most primary-vaccination clones reappeared, at over 95% for CD4 and around 90% for CD8. Peaking on day 5 versus 15, the secondary response was faster but weaker.

This clonotype has a count of ten or more. Its antigen is undetermined. Universal primer sites and UMIs were introduced during 5'RACE template-switching synthesis of TCR cDNA. TCRdb redid the calling of the 5' RACE reads with MiXCR, one entry per CDR3 protein. This sample has roughly 170,000 distinct CDR3 sequences; about 6% occur once, and the top ten carry roughly 3%. The CDR3 has 14 residues. CDR1 is LGHNA and CDR2 is YSLEER in the germline V gene. Trimming removed 1 base from V and 0 bases from J, with 6 bases in between. The source material was CD4+ T cells sorted from PBMCs, sampled on the day of the first yellow fever vaccination. The rearrangement uses TRBV4-3 and TRBJ2-5; D is unclear. The clonotype originates from a man aged 18 to 30 who received the YFV17D yellow fever vaccine. The CDR3 nucleotides read TGCGCCAGCAGCCAAGGGGCACACCAAGAGACCCAGTACTTC. Its translation: CASSQGAHQETQYF.